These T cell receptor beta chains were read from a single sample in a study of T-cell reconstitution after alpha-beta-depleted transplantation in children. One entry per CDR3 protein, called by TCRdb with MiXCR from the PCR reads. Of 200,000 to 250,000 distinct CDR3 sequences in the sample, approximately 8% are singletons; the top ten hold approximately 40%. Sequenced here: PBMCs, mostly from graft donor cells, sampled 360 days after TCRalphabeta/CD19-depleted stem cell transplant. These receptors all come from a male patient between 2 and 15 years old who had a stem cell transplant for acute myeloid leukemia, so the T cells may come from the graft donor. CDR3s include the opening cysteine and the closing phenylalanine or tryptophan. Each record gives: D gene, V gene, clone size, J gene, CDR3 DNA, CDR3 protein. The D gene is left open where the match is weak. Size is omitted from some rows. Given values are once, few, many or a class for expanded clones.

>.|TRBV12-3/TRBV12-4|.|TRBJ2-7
TGTGCCAGCACCGGAGGGGCCTCCAACGAGCAGTACTTC
CASTGGASNEQYF
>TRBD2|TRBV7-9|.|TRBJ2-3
TGTGCCAGCAGCTTGTATAGCGGGGGGCCCACAGATACGCAGTATTTT
CASSLYSGGPTDTQYF
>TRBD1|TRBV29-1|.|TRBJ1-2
TGCAGCGTTGAAGACACAGGGGTATTGGGCTATGGCTACACCTTC
CSVEDTGVLGYGYTF
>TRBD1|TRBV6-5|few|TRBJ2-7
TGTGCCAGCAGTTCCGTCCCGGGACAGGGGTACGAGCAGTACTTC
CASSSVPGQGYEQYF
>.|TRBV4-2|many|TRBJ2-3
TGTGCCAGCAGCCAAGATCATAGCACAGATACGCAGTATTTT
CASSQDHSTDTQYF
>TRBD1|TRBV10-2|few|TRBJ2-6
TGCGCCAGCAGTGGACAGGGGGCGGTCTCTGGGGCCAACGTCCTGACTTTC
CASSGQGAVSGANVLTF
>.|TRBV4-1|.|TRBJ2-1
TGCGCCAGCAGCCAAGAAGAGTACCAGAGCTCCTACAATGAGCAGTTCTTC
CASSQEEYQSSYNEQFF
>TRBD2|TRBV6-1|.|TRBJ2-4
TGTGCCAGTGGGACTAGCGGGAGGGACTTGGCCAAAAACATTCAGTACTTC
CASGTSGRDLAKNIQYF
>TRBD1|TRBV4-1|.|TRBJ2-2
TGCGCCAGCAGCCAGGACGAAGTCCGGGACAGATACACCGGGGAGCTGTTTTTT
CASSQDEVRDRYTGELFF
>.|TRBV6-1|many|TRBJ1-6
TGTGCCAGCAGTCCCCCCTCCGGGAAAAGGAATTCACCCCTCCACTTT
CASSPPSGKRNSPLHF
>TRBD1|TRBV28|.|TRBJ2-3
TGTGCCAGCAGCCTCTCGACAGGGATTCGGGATACGCAGTATTTT
CASSLSTGIRDTQYF
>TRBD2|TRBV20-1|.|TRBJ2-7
TGCAGTGCCACCGGACTAGACGTCTACGAGCAGTACTTC
CSATGLDVYEQYF
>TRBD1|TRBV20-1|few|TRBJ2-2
TGCAGTGCCTCGGGACAGGCGAACACCGGGGAGCTGTTTTTT
CSASGQANTGELFF
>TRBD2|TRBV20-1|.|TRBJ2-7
TGCAGTGCTCAGCTAGCGGGAGGGGGGTACGAGCAGTACTTC
CSAQLAGGGYEQYF
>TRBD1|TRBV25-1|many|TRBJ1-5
TGTGCCAGCAGTGAATGGAGGACAGGGGATGATCTTAGTCAGCCCCAGCATTTT
CASSEWRTGDDLSQPQHF
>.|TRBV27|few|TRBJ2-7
TGTGCCAGCAGTTTATACGGATTTAACTACGAGCAGTACTTC
CASSLYGFNYEQYF
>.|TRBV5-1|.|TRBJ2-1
TGCGCCAGCAGCTTGTGGGGTGAAAGGGGACGGGGTTACAATGAGCAGTTCTTC
CASSLWGERGRGYNEQFF
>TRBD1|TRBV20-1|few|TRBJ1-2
TGCAGTGCTTTGGACAGGGGGCACTATGGCTACACCTTC
CSALDRGHYGYTF
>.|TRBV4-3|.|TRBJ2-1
TGCGCCAGCAGCCAAGTGGCCTACAATGAGCAGTTCTTC
CASSQVAYNEQFF
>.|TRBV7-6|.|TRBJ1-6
TGTGCCAGCAGCAGAACAGGGAATAATAATTCACCCCTCCACTTT
CASSRTGNNNSPLHF
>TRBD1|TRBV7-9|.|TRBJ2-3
TGTGCCAGCAGCGCCCGGGACAGTAGCAGAGATACGCAGTATTTT
CASSARDSSRDTQYF
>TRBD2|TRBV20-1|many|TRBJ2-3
TGCAGTGCTAGCCGGGGGGGCCTTCACACAGATACGCAGTATTTT
CSASRGGLHTDTQYF
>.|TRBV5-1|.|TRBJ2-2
TGCGCCAGCAGCCTCGGACAGAGCGCGAACACCGGGGAGCTGTTTTTT
CASSLGQSANTGELFF
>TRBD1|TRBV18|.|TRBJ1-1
TGTGCCAGCTCACCGCAGGGGGACCTTGAAGCTTTCTTT
CASSPQGDLEAFF
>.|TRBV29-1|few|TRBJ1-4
TGCAGCGTTGAAGATAGGGGAGGAGCTGAAAAACTGTTTTTT
CSVEDRGGAEKLFF
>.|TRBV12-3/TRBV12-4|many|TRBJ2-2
TGTGCCAGCAGCCCTAGTGAAACCGGGGAGCTGTTTTTT
CASSPSETGELFF
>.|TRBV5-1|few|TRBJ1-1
TGCGCCAGTTCCCAAAGGGACACTGAAGCTTTCTTT
CASSQRDTEAFF
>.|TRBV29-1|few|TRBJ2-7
TGCAGCGCTTCGTACAGGGACGAGCAGTACTTC
CSASYRDEQYF
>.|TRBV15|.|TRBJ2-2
TGTGCCACCAGCTCATACTGGGGCCTCCCCGGGGAGCTGTTTTTT
CATSSYWGLPGELFF
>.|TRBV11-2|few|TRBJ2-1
TGTGCCAGCAGCAAGACTATGTTTTCCTACAATGAGCAGTTCTTC
CASSKTMFSYNEQFF
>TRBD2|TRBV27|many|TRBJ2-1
TGTGCCAGCAGTTCAAGACTAGCGGGATATTACAATGAGCAGTTCTTC
CASSSRLAGYYNEQFF
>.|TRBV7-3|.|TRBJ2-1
TGTGCCAGCAGCTTACACTTTTCGCGGGATCAAAATGAGCAGTTCTTC
CASSLHFSRDQNEQFF
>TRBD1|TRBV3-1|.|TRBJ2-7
TGTGCCAGCAGCCAAGATGCGGGACAGGGCAAGTTCTTC
CASSQDAGQGKFF
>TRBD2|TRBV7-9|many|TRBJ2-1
TGTGCCAGCAGCTTTCTGGGACTAGCGGGCTATGAGCAGTTCTTC
CASSFLGLAGYEQFF
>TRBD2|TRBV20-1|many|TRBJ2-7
TGCAGTGCTTCCCGACTAGCGGGAGTCTACGAGCAGTACTTC
CSASRLAGVYEQYF
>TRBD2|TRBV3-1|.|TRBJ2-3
TGTGCCAGCAGCCCCCGGACTAGCGGGAGTGTTGATACGCAGTATTTT
CASSPRTSGSVDTQYF
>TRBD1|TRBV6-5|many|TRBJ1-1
TGTGCCAGCAATCCAGGGGGCGCGTACACTGAAGCTTTCTTT
CASNPGGAYTEAFF
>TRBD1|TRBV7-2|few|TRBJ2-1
TGTGCCAGCAACGGACAGGGAATACACAATGAGCAGTTCTTC
CASNGQGIHNEQFF
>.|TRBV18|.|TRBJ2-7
TGTGCCAGCTCACCACCTCAAGCCTACGAGCAGTACTTC
CASSPPQAYEQYF
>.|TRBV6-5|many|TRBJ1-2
TGTGCCAGCAGTTGGGGGGGGGACTATGGCTACACCTTC
CASSWGGDYGYTF
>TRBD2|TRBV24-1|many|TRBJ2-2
TGTGCCACTTCCACGCCGACTAGCGGCACCGGGGAGCTGTTTTTT
CATSTPTSGTGELFF
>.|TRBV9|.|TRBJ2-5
TGTGCCAGCAGCAGAGGGGGTGAGATGCGCACCCAGTACTTC
CASSRGGEMRTQYF
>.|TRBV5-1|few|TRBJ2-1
TGCGCCAGCAGCTTGGACCCGGGGTTCTATGAGCAGTTCTTC
CASSLDPGFYEQFF
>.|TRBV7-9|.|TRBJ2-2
TGTGCCAGCAGCTTAGATACTAGTTGGAACACCGGGGAGCTGTTTTTT
CASSLDTSWNTGELFF
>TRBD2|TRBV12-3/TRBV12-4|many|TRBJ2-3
TGTGCCAGCAGCCAGGGACTAGCGGGAGTGATGGATACGCAGTATTTT
CASSQGLAGVMDTQYF
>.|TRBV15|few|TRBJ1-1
TGTGCCACCAGCAGAGAGAACGGGCCTGAAGCTTTCTTT
CATSRENGPEAFF
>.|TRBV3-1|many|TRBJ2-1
TGTGCCAGCACCCATACTAGTTTCCATGAGCAGTTCTTC
CASTHTSFHEQFF
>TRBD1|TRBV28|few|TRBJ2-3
TGTGCCAGCAGTTTGGGACAGCTCCTCACAGATACGCAGTATTTT
CASSLGQLLTDTQYF
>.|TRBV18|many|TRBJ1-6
TGTGCCAGCTCACCGGACCAGGGTCTGAGGAGTTCACCCCTCCACTTT
CASSPDQGLRSSPLHF
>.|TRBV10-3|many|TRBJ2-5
TGTGCCATCAGTGAGTTTGGGGGGTCATTACAAGAGACCCAGTACTTC
CAISEFGGSLQETQYF
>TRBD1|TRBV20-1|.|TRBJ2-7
TGCAGTGCTAGAACCGACAGGGACCTCTACGAGCAGTACTTC
CSARTDRDLYEQYF
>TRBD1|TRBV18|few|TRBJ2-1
TGTGCCAGCTCACCTTCTCAAGACAGGGGAACGTTCTTC
CASSPSQDRGTFF
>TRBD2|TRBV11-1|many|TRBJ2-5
TGTGCCAGCAGCAGCGGGACTCCGGGTTTCAGGTGGGGGGGAGAGACCCAGTACTTC
CASSSGTPGFRWGGETQYF
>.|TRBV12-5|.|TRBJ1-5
TGTGCTAGTGGTTTGGTACCGGTCAGAGGAAGCAATCAGCCCCAGCATTTT
CASGLVPVRGSNQPQHF
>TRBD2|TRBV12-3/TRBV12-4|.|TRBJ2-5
TGTGCCAGCAGACGAACTAGCGGGGGGTACCAAGAGACCCAGTACTTC
CASRRTSGGYQETQYF
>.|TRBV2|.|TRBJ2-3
TGTGCCAGCACAGCGGATACGCAGTATTTT
CASTADTQYF
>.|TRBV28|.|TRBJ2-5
TGTGCCAGCAGTTTCTACAGGGTCGGGGGGATTCAAGAGACCCAGTACTTC
CASSFYRVGGIQETQYF
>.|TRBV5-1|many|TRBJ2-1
TGCGCCAGCAGCTTGGGGTCTGGAAAGCAGTTCTTC
CASSLGSGKQFF